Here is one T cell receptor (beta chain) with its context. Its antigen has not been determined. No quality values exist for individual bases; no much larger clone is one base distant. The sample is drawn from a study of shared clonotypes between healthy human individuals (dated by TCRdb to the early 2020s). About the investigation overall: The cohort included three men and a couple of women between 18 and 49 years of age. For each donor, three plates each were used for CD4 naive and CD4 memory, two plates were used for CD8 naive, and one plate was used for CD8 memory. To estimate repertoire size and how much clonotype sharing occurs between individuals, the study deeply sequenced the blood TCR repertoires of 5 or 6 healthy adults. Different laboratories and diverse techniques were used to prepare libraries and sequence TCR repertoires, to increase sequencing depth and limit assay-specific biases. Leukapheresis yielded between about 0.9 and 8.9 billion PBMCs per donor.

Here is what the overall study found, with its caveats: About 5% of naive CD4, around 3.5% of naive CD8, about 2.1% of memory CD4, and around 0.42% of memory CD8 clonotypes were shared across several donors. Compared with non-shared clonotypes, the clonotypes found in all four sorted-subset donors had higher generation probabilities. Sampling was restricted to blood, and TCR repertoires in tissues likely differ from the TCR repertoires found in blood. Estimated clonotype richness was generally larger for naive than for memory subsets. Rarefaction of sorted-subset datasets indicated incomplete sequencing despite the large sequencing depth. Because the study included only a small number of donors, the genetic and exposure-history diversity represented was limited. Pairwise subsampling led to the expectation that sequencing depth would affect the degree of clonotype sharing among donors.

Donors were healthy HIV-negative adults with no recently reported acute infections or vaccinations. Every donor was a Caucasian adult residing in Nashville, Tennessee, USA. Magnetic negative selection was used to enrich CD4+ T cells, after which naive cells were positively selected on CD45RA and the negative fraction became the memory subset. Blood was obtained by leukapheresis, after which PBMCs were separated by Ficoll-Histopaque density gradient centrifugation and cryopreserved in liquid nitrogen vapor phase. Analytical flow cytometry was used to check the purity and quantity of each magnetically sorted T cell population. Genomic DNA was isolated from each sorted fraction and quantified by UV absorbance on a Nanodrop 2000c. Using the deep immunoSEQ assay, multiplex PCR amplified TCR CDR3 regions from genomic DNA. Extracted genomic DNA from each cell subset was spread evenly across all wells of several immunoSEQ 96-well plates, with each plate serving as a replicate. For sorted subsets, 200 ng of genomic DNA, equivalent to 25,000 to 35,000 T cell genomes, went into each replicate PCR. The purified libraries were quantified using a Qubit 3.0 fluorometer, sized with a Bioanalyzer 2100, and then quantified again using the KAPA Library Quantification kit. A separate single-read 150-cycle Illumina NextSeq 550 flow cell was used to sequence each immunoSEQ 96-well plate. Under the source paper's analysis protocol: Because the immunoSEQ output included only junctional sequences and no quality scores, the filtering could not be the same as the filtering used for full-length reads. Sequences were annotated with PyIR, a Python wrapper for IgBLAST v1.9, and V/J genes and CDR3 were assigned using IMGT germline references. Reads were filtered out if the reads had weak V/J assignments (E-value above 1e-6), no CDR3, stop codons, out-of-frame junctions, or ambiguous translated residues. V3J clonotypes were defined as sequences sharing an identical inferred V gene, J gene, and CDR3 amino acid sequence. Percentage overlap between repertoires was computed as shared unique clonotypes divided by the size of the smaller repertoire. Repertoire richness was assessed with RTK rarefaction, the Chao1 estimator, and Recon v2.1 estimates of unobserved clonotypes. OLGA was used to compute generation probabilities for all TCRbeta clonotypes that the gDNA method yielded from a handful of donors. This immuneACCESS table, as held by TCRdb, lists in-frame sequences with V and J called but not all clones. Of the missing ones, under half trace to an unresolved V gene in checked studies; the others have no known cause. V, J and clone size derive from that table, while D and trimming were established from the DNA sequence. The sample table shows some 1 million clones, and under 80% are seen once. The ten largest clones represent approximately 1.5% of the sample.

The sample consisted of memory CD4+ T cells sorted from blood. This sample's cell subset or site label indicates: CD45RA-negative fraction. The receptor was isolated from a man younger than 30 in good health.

The CDR3 has the sequence CASSKEPCPRETQYF. Here is the DNA: TGTGCCAGCAGCAAAGAACCGTGCCCCCGGGAGACCCAGTACTTC. The chain is assembled from TRBV21-1 and TRBJ2-5; TRBD2, the table's D call, was not compared with the DNA. TRBV21-1 is given as a pseudogene. Inclusive of the bounding cysteine and phenylalanine, the CDR3 is 15 residues long. The CDR3 DNA has 45 bases and is translated from base 1.